What follows are 7 T cell receptor beta chains derived from one specimen sequenced in a study of regulatory T cells in long-lasting Graves disease. Indicated time point: newly diagnosed GD, antithyroid drugs for less than 3 months. Preparation of the TCR library used RNA extracted from PBMCs. To make TCR beta libraries, researchers used iRepertoire HTBI primers and Arm-PCR of CDR3 regions. TCRdb passed the multiplex PCR reads through MiXCR, listing each CDR3 protein once. This sample yields a few hundred thousand distinct CDR3 sequences, of which about 19% are seen a single time; about 10% belongs to the top ten. These data are also associated with another study on T cells in Graves' hyperthyroidism and ophthalmopathy.

The starting material was peripheral blood mononuclear cells (PBMCs), obtained at new diagnosis, from a patient treated with antithyroid drugs. Every receptor here comes from a woman in her twenties or thirties with Graves disease.

This clonotype came up many times. CDR3 DNA sequence: TGTGCCTGGACAGATCCAGGGGTCCCCTATGGCTACACCTTC. This translates into CAWTDPGVPYGYTF. The chain combines TRBV30 with TRBJ1-2; TRBD1 might be the D (6 bases). Trimming removed 4 bases at V and 4 bases at J, with 16 bases between. Germline V lookup: CDR1 GTSNPN, CDR2 SVGIG (reference sequence). The CDR3 covers 14 residues.

This clonotype was detected ten times or more. This sequence joins TRBV12-3 or TRBV12-4 and TRBJ1-2; D remains ambiguous. The CDR3 consists of 13 residues. V lost 3 bases and J lost 4, with 9 bases in between. The CDR3 is CASSFGEGYGYTF. For the CDR3, the DNA is TGTGCCAGCAGTTTCGGGGAGGGCTATGGCTACACCTTC.

This clonotype was seen many times. The chain recombines TRBV11-2 with TRBJ2-7; either TRBD1 or TRBD2 may fit D (5 bases each). Germline values: CDR1 SGHAT, CDR2 FQNNGV. The CDR3 extends over 18 amino acids. V lost 0 bases, J lost 2 bases, and 20 bases lay in between. CDR3 coding DNA: TGTGCCAGCAGCTTAGAGGGACCTTGGGCCCTGGGGGCCTACGAGCAGTACTTC. Its protein product is CASSLEGPWALGAYEQYF.

This clonotype has ten or more counts. The chain combines TRBV12-3 or TRBV12-4 with TRBJ1-2; D call uncertain. V lost 3 bases to trimming and J lost 3 bases, with 8 bases between them. CDR3 length: 13 residues. CDR3 nucleotide sequence: TGTGCCAGCAGTTTTATGGGCGACTATGGCTACACCTTC. It yields the protein CASSFMGDYGYTF.

In its sample, this clonotype was seen many times. J is TRBJ1-6 and V is TRBV6-1; D is possibly TRBD1 (6 bases). Germline V gene lookup returns CDR1 MNHNS and CDR2 SASEGT. V dropped 2 bases and J dropped 6 bases, with 11 bases sitting between them. The CDR3 spans 15 residues. CDR3 nucleotide sequence: TGTGCCAGCAGTGAATTCGGGGGGCTTAATTCACCCCTCCACTTT. This sequence encodes CASSEFGGLNSPLHF.

This clonotype was observed many times. The rearrangement links TRBV30 to TRBJ2-1; D may be TRBD2 (5 bases). This CDR3 is 14 amino acids long. Germline assignment: CDR1 GTSNPN and CDR2 SVGIG (reference sequence). V lost 0 bases and J 7 bases, leaving 13 bases between the germline ends. Written as DNA, the CDR3 is TGTGCCTGGAGTGTAGGGAGAGTTAGTAATGAGCAGTTCTTC. Its translation is CAWSVGRVSNEQFF.

The V and J genes are TRBV2 and TRBJ2-5, with D tentatively TRBD2 (6 bases). Trimming stripped 5 bases from V and 2 bases from J, with 18 bases between. Germline values: CDR1 SNHLY, CDR2 FYNNEI. The length of the CDR3 is 16 residues. CDR3 sequence: CASSLDLAAQQETQYF. CDR3 coding DNA: TGTGCCAGCAGTCTAGATTTAGCGGCCCAGCAAGAGACCCAGTACTTC.